A selection of T cell receptor beta chains follows, all from one sample in a study of blood T cells in healthy people across ages. TCRdb reanalysed the 5' RACE reads using MiXCR and keeps one entry per CDR3 protein. The table includes roughly 700,000 distinct CDR3 sequences, roughly 25% detected once. These data also formed part of another study, on T cells of mothers and their children.

Sequencing was carried out using blood. The receptors stem from a boy aged 5-17 years in good health. The conserved cysteine and the conserved F or W are not part of the CDR3 here. The order of the fields is clone size, J gene, V gene, CDR3 protein. Some rows mark clone size as missing; the rest say once, few, many or name a class of expanded clone.

clone_size: NA; j_call: TRBJ1-4; v_call: TRBV29-1; cdr3_aa: SVVSGNLATNEKLF
clone_size: NA; j_call: TRBJ2-5; v_call: TRBV7-9; cdr3_aa: ASSYRPGLAGGSQETQY
clone_size: few; j_call: TRBJ2-1; v_call: TRBV20-1; cdr3_aa: SAEVAGGPGDEQF
clone_size: few; j_call: TRBJ2-7; v_call: TRBV28; cdr3_aa: ASSRTRWSLEQY
clone_size: few; j_call: TRBJ2-7; v_call: TRBV13; cdr3_aa: ASSIGLAGSREQY
clone_size: few; j_call: TRBJ2-7; v_call: TRBV7-9; cdr3_aa: ASSWTSGPPEQY
clone_size: many; j_call: TRBJ2-5; v_call: TRBV12-3/TRBV12-4; cdr3_aa: ASSSLGETQY
clone_size: few; j_call: TRBJ1-4; v_call: TRBV5-6; cdr3_aa: ASSMGGGNEKLF
clone_size: few; j_call: NA; v_call: TRBV7-8; cdr3_aa: ASSLVGTGYEQY
clone_size: NA; j_call: TRBJ2-1; v_call: TRBV29-1; cdr3_aa: SVPLLTGYNEQF
clone_size: few; j_call: NA; v_call: TRBV7-3; cdr3_aa: ASSPAGSGDYEQY
clone_size: NA; j_call: TRBJ2-1; v_call: TRBV7-9; cdr3_aa: ASTVTGSLNEQF
clone_size: NA; j_call: TRBJ2-1; v_call: TRBV12-3/TRBV12-4; cdr3_aa: ASSFQGHSYNEQF
clone_size: NA; j_call: TRBJ2-5; v_call: TRBV28; cdr3_aa: ASSWVQDPQLEETQY
clone_size: NA; j_call: TRBJ1-1; v_call: TRBV7-3; cdr3_aa: ASSFDRRNTEAF
clone_size: NA; j_call: TRBJ2-3; v_call: TRBV11-2; cdr3_aa: ASSRTVPSTDTQY
clone_size: NA; j_call: TRBJ2-5; v_call: TRBV12-5; cdr3_aa: ASGLVLGGQETQY
clone_size: NA; j_call: TRBJ1-4; v_call: TRBV7-9; cdr3_aa: ASSSLATNEKLF
clone_size: few; j_call: TRBJ2-7; v_call: TRBV27; cdr3_aa: ASTGQGVHEQY
clone_size: NA; j_call: TRBJ2-1; v_call: TRBV4-3; cdr3_aa: ASSQDRVSSSYNEQF
clone_size: few; j_call: TRBJ2-2; v_call: TRBV24-1; cdr3_aa: ATKSADSATGELF
clone_size: many; j_call: TRBJ2-7; v_call: TRBV12-3/TRBV12-4; cdr3_aa: ASATGSYEQY
clone_size: few; j_call: TRBJ2-1; v_call: TRBV5-1; cdr3_aa: ASSLLAGGPHNEQF
clone_size: few; j_call: TRBJ2-5; v_call: TRBV4-2; cdr3_aa: ASSQERQGAQETQY
clone_size: NA; j_call: TRBJ2-2; v_call: TRBV28; cdr3_aa: ASRGPRLAGEFTGELF
clone_size: NA; j_call: TRBJ1-6; v_call: TRBV4-3; cdr3_aa: ASSQTTGSPLH
clone_size: NA; j_call: TRBJ2-7; v_call: TRBV29-1; cdr3_aa: SVVDRSYEQY
clone_size: NA; j_call: TRBJ2-2; v_call: TRBV6-5; cdr3_aa: ASSYSLGNTGELF
clone_size: NA; j_call: TRBJ2-5; v_call: TRBV5-1; cdr3_aa: ASSLGGLAEAETQY
clone_size: few; j_call: TRBJ2-5; v_call: TRBV12-3/TRBV12-4; cdr3_aa: ASSPSGTGGVETQY
clone_size: NA; j_call: TRBJ2-3; v_call: TRBV19; cdr3_aa: ASRTSGGPTDTQY
clone_size: few; j_call: TRBJ1-2; v_call: TRBV7-2; cdr3_aa: ASSWAGSADGYT
clone_size: NA; j_call: TRBJ2-7; v_call: TRBV20-1; cdr3_aa: SVGNEQY
clone_size: NA; j_call: TRBJ2-1; v_call: TRBV14; cdr3_aa: ASSISIIYNEQF
clone_size: NA; j_call: TRBJ1-3; v_call: TRBV7-6; cdr3_aa: ASSFKGTGNTIY
clone_size: few; j_call: TRBJ2-3; v_call: TRBV3-1; cdr3_aa: ASSQEGLAGAVDTQY
clone_size: few; j_call: TRBJ1-1; v_call: TRBV29-1; cdr3_aa: GGDSNTEAF
clone_size: NA; j_call: TRBJ2-7; v_call: TRBV20-1; cdr3_aa: SGLADGYYEQY
clone_size: few; j_call: TRBJ2-6; v_call: TRBV9; cdr3_aa: ASSVGGGANVLT
clone_size: NA; j_call: TRBJ2-5; v_call: TRBV25-1; cdr3_aa: ASSESAGAETQY
clone_size: few; j_call: TRBJ2-6; v_call: TRBV24-1; cdr3_aa: ATSDPTVSGANVLT
clone_size: NA; j_call: TRBJ1-1; v_call: TRBV6-5; cdr3_aa: ASSYSAGADTEVF
clone_size: few; j_call: TRBJ1-1; v_call: TRBV29-1; cdr3_aa: SVEGQGRTEAF
clone_size: few; j_call: TRBJ1-5; v_call: TRBV27; cdr3_aa: ASSTLGSTQPQH
clone_size: NA; j_call: TRBJ2-7; v_call: TRBV5-1; cdr3_aa: ASSPSPGQVYEQY
clone_size: many; j_call: TRBJ2-7; v_call: TRBV7-3; cdr3_aa: ASSPRTGDEQY